The sequence of this T cell receptor beta chain was determined in a study of T-cell reconstitution after alpha-beta-depleted transplantation in children. During its preparation, the TCRbeta library received unique molecular identifiers. Each CDR3 protein is one row after TCRdb ran MiXCR on the PCR reads. The data contain about 980,000 distinct CDR3 sequences, under 30% of them singletons. This clonotype was observed a handful of times. What it recognizes is unknown. The study's findings and limits: The origin of high day-60 TCRbeta diversity in some patients lay in surviving recipient T cells and thymic progenitors. Counts and diversity of T cells one year after transplant came mostly from newly produced T cells. In patients about two months after transplant, alpha-beta T cells reportedly arose from several hundred expanded graft clones.

Trimming cost V 2 bases and J 3 bases, with 9 bases left between them. This CDR3 contains 14 residues. Looked up from germline, CDR1 is SGHRS and CDR2 is YFSETQ. The TCR comes from a boy under three years old who had a stem cell transplant for SCID, so the T cells may come from the graft donor. The sequencing used PBMCs, mostly from graft donor cells, collected 360 days after TCRalphabeta/CD19-depleted stem cell transplant. V is TRBV5-1 and J is TRBJ2-4; D possibly corresponds to TRBD2 (5 bases). The CDR3 protein is CASSFGDGKNIQYF. CDR3 in DNA: TGCGCCAGCAGCTTCGGGGATGGCAAAAACATTCAGTACTTC.